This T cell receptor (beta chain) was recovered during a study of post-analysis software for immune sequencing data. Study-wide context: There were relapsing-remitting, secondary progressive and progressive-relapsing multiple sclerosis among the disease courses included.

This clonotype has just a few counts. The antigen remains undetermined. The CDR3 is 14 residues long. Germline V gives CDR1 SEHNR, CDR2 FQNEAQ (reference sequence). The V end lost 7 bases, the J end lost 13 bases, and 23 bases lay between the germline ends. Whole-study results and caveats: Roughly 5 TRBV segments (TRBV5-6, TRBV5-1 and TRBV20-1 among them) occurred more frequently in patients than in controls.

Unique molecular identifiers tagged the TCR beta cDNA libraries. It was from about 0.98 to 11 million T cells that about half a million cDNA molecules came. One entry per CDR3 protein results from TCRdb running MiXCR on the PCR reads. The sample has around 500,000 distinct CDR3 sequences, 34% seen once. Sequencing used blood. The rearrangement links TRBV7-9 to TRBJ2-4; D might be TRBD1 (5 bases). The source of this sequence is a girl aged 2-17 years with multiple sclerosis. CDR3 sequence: CASNRQGVTPEQYF. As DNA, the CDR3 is TGTGCCAGCAACCGACAAGGGGTCACCCCTGAGCAGTACTTC.